The 21 T cell receptor beta chains below were found in one sample sequenced in a study of T cell repertoires in cytomegalovirus infection. TCRdb re-called the reads through MiXCR, storing one row per CDR3 protein. Among approximately 500,000 distinct CDR3 sequences listed, about 17% were seen once. The specimen sequenced was CD8+ T cells from PBMCs. The receptor source for this set is a human donor in good health (CMV status not recorded). Some clones in this sample may be carry-over from other donors' samples.

This clonotype was seen a handful of times. The J gene is TRBJ2-7, the V gene TRBV5-1, with D uncertain. Germline loops: CDR1 SGHRS, CDR2 YFSETQ. The CDR3 consists of 15 residues. V was cut by 2 bases and J by 4 bases, with 16 bases left in between. The CDR3 here is CASSFWFPGWYEQYF. The CDR3 nucleotides are TGCGCCAGCAGCTTCTGGTTCCCAGGTTGGTACGAGCAGTACTTC.

There are many counts of this clonotype. The chain combines TRBV6-1 with TRBJ1-5; 7 bases match TRBD1. CDR3 length equals 16 residues. Germline assignment: CDR1 MNHNS and CDR2 SASEGT. Germline trimming cut 6 bases from V and 0 bases from J; bases unmatched to any gene: 8. CDR3 protein: CASRKTGQDSNQPQHF. The CDR3 region has the DNA TGTGCCAGCAGGAAGACTGGACAGGATAGCAATCAGCCCCAGCATTTT.

This chain links TRBV19 with TRBJ1-3; D is unclear. This CDR3 has 14 amino acids. The V and J ends lost 7 bases and 2 bases respectively, with 12 bases between them. Looked up from germline, CDR1 is LNHDA and CDR2 is SQIVND (reference sequence). The CDR3 protein is CASIPAGAGNTIYF. In nucleotides, the CDR3 is TGTGCCAGTATCCCCGCCGGGGCTGGAAACACCATATATTTT.

This clonotype was detected ten times or more. The chain employs TRBV10-1 and TRBJ1-1; no reliable D call. Per the germline V gene, CDR1 is WNHNN and CDR2 is SYGVQD (reference sequence). Trimming left V 2 bases short and J 1 base short, with 8 bases between. The CDR3 extends over 14 amino acids. CDR3: CASSEGLRNTEAFF. The CDR3 DNA reads as TGCGCCAGCAGTGAGGGACTTCGGAACACTGAAGCTTTCTTT.

This clonotype was detected many times. V usage is TRBV7-9 and J usage is TRBJ2-1, with no clear D. CDR1 is SEHNR and CDR2 is FQNEAQ in the germline V gene (reference sequence). Trimming pared 1 base from V and 0 bases from J, leaving 13 bases between. The CDR3 loop spans 17 amino acids. This chain's CDR3 is CASSLEGRQSSYNEQFF. The CDR3 DNA sequence: TGTGCCAGCAGCTTAGAGGGTAGGCAGAGCTCCTACAATGAGCAGTTCTTC. Combining the CDR3 with reference TRBV7-9 and TRBJ2-1 gives the whole variable domain DTGVSQNPRHKITKRGQNVTFRCDPISEHNRLYWYRQTLGQGPEFLTYFQNEAQLEKSRLLSDRFSAERPKGSFSTLEIQRTEQGDSAMYLCASSLEGRQSSYNEQFFGPGTRLTVL.

In this sample, this clonotype turned up many times. The rearrangement joins TRBV25-1 to TRBJ2-3; 10 bases align to TRBD1. This CDR3 contains 21 residues. CDR1 MGHDK and CDR2 SYGVNS come from the germline V gene. The J segment lost 3 bases and the V segment lost 3 bases, leaving 21 bases of the junction unmatched. CDR3: CASSEGRDRGRLRRLTDTQYF. CDR3 sequence (DNA): TGTGCCAGCAGTGAGGGAAGGGACAGGGGCAGGTTGAGGAGGCTTACAGATACGCAGTATTTT.

The chain links TRBV5-4 to TRBJ1-1, with a possible D match to TRBD1 (5 bases). Germline CDR1 reads SGHNT; CDR2 reads YYREEE (reference sequence). Trimming left V 4 bases short and J 6 bases short, with 13 bases between. This CDR3 spans 13 amino acids. DNA of the CDR3: TGTGCCAGCAGCCGCTTGGAACAGGCTGAAGCTTTCTTT. This encodes CASSRLEQAEAFF.

Regarding this clonotype: Here the CDR3 omits its conserved ending phenylalanine or tryptophan, so a read error is the likely source. The chain uses TRBV3-1 and TRBJ2-1, with 9 positions matching TRBD2. CDR1 and CDR2 from the germline V gene are LGHDT and YNNKEL (reference sequence). V trimming: 4 bases; J trimming: 2 bases; junction bases outside the gene matches: 12. This CDR3 spans 18 amino acids. CDR3 sequence (DNA): TGTGCCAGCAGCCCGAAGGGGTCTAGCGGGGTGCCCTACAATGAGCAGTTCTTA. Its protein is CASSPKGSSGVPYNEQFL.

There are many counts of this clonotype. The junction differs from germline at one of its ends, possibly a read error. The V gene is TRBV12-3 or TRBV12-4, the J gene TRBJ1-2; D may be TRBD1 (6 bases). There are 11 residues in the CDR3. The DNA for the CDR3 is TGCGCCTCAGGGGTTAACTATGGCTACACCTTC. It translates to CASGVNYGYTF.

This rearrangement joins TRBV9 to TRBJ2-2, with 11 bases identical to TRBD2. With 0 bases clipped from V and 2 bases from J, the junction kept 6 bases outside the gene matches. This CDR3 is 18 amino acids long. Per germline, CDR1 SGDLS and CDR2 YYNGEE. The CDR3 loop reads CASSVVSSGRTNTGELFF. Written as DNA, the CDR3 is TGTGCCAGCAGCGTAGTGTCTAGCGGGAGGACCAACACCGGGGAGCTGTTTTTT.

This clonotype was recorded at least ten times. This rearrangement joins TRBV7-2 to TRBJ1-2, with D possibly being TRBD1 (6 bases). The CDR3 extends over 14 amino acids. Germline CDR1 is SGHTA and CDR2 is FQGNSA. Deletions cut 6 bases from V and 5 bases from J, with 16 bases between. The CDR3 region has the DNA TGTGCCAGCAGTACGCCGGGACAACCTTATGGCTACACCTTC. Protein product: CASSTPGQPYGYTF.

This clonotype was picked up a small number of times. The chain uses TRBV16 and TRBJ1-5; no clear D gene. CDR1 and CDR2 from the germline V gene are KGHSY and FQNENV. This CDR3 spans 15 amino acids. V dropped 2 bases and J dropped 0 bases, with 8 bases sitting between them. The CDR3 DNA sequence: TGTGCCAGCAGCCAACAGGACCCTAGCAATCAGCCCCAGCATTTT. Protein sequence: CASSQQDPSNQPQHF.

The chain uses TRBV15 and TRBJ1-2; 8 bases are a match to TRBD1. The CDR3 contains 14 residues. Germline CDR1 LNHNV, CDR2 YYDKDF (reference sequence). V was pared by 5 bases and J by 4 bases, with 6 bases of the junction left unmatched. CDR3 loop: CATSLGQGTYGYTF. The DNA of the CDR3 is TGTGCCACCAGCCTAGGACAGGGCACCTATGGCTACACCTTC. Complete variable domain (other parts from reference TRBV15 and TRBJ1-2): DAMVIQNPRYQVTQFGKPVTLSCSQTLNHNVMYWYQQKSSQAPKLLFHYYDKDFNNEADTPDNFQSRRPNTSFCFLDIRSPGLGDTAMYLCATSLGQGTYGYTFGSGTRLTVV.

This clonotype appeared a few times. V is TRBV6-1 and J is TRBJ2-7, with D possibly called TRBD1 or TRBD2 (5 bases each). The CDR3 contains 16 residues. In germline, CDR1 is MNHNS, CDR2 SASEGT. V was shortened by 1 base and J by 2 bases, with 15 bases between the two germline ends. CDR3 sequence reads: CASSEGWPGAPYEQYF. CDR3 nucleotide sequence: TGTGCCAGCAGTGAAGGGTGGCCCGGGGCCCCCTACGAGCAGTACTTC.

This clonotype has ten or more counts. The chain employs TRBV12-3 or TRBV12-4 and TRBJ2-7; 7 bases match TRBD1. J gave up 0 bases and V 0 bases, and 2 bases lay outside the gene matches. The CDR3 is 15 amino acids. The CDR3 sequence: CASSLARDSSYEQYF. Written as DNA, the CDR3 is TGTGCCAGCAGTTTAGCTAGGGACAGCTCCTACGAGCAGTACTTC.

The table lists this clonotype with a few counts. The rearrangement links TRBV15 to TRBJ1-5; 8 bases are a match to TRBD1. This CDR3 has 16 residues. Germline V gene data show CDR1 as LNHNV and CDR2 as YYDKDF (reference sequence). V gave up 0 bases and J gave up 5 bases; unmatched junction bases: 6. Written as DNA, the CDR3 is TGTGCCACCAGCAGAGATAGAGGACAGGGTTATCAGCCCCAGCATTTT. Its translation: CATSRDRGQGYQPQHF. Complete variable domain (other parts from reference TRBV15 and TRBJ1-5): DAMVIQNPRYQVTQFGKPVTLSCSQTLNHNVMYWYQQKSSQAPKLLFHYYDKDFNNEADTPDNFQSRRPNTSFCFLDIRSPGLGDTAMYLCATSRDRGQGYQPQHFGDGTRLSIL.

Only one count was recorded for this clonotype. Sequence at one end of the junction differs from germline and may be a read error. The chain joins TRBV5-3 to TRBJ2-2; TRBD2 matches 7 bases. TRBV5-3 is recorded as an ORF, its role being uncertain. The CDR3 has 16 amino acids. Here the CDR3 DNA reads TGTGCCAGCAGCTTCGTTGCGGGAGTTCTCACCGGGGAGCTGTTTTTT. Its translation is CASSFVAGVLTGELFF.

The chain carries TRBV6-6 and TRBJ2-5, with 11 bases identical to TRBD2. Germline CDR1 MNHNY, CDR2 SVGAGI (reference sequence). J was trimmed by 5 bases and V by 6 bases; bases with no gene match: 14. CDR3 size: 17 residues. CDR3 protein: CASRPPGLAENLETQYF. CDR3 sequence (DNA): TGTGCCAGCAGGCCTCCGGGACTAGCGGAAAATCTGGAGACCCAGTACTTC.

This sequence joins TRBV19 and TRBJ1-5; unclear D gene. This CDR3 has 13 amino acids. From germline, CDR1 is LNHDA and CDR2 SQIVND (reference sequence). Deletions cut 7 bases from V and 5 bases from J, with 12 bases between. In nucleotides, the CDR3 is TGTGCCAGTAAGAGACGGGATGATCAGCCCCAGCATTTT. Amino acid sequence: CASKRRDDQPQHF.

This clonotype came up a few times. The chain has TRBV19 and TRBJ2-7, with 12 bases identical to TRBD2. Trimming removed 4 bases from V and 2 bases from J; junction bases left unmatched: 3. Germline lookup yields CDR1 LNHDA and CDR2 SQIVND (reference sequence). CDR3 size: 15 residues. The CDR3 DNA is TGTGCCAGTAGTAGAGGACTAGCGGGACCCTACGAGCAGTACTTC. Translated: CASSRGLAGPYEQYF.

The V gene is TRBV27, the J gene TRBJ1-2; no clear D gene. Germline V lookup: CDR1 MNHEY, CDR2 SMNVEV (reference sequence). The CDR3 loop spans 13 amino acids. The ends were cut back, 10 bases at V and 5 bases at J, with 17 bases in the middle. The CDR3 DNA is TGTGCCAACACGGGGTACCCCGAGTATGGCTACACCTTC. It translates to CANTGYPEYGYTF.